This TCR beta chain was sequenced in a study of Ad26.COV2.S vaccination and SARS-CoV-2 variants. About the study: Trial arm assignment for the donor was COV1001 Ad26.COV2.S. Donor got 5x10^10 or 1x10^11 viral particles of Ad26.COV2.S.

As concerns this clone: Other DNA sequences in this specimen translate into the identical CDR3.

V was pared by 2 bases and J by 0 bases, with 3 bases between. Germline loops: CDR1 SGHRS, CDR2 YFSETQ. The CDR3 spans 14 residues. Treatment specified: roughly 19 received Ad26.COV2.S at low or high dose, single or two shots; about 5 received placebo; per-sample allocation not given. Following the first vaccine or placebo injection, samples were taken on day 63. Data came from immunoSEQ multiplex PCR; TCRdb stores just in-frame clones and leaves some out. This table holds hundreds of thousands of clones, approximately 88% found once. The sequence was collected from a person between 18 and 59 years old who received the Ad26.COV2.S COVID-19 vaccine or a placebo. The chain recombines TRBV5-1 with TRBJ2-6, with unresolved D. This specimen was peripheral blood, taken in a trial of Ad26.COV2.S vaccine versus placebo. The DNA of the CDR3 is TGCGCCAGCAGCTTAAGCTCTGGGGCCAACGTCCTGACTTTC. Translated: CASSLSSGANVLTF.